This T cell receptor beta chain stems from a study of blood T cell repertoires in COVID-19. Looking at the study overall: The samples span acute and convalescent COVID-19 from the United States, Italy and Spain. PBMCs, B-cell-depleted T cells, or T cells provided the cDNA or gDNA that made up the material.

This CDR3 spans 13 amino acids. The germline V gene has CDR1 MNHEY and CDR2 SVGEGT. V was pared by 5 bases and J by 7 bases, with 5 bases of the junction left unmatched. The repertoire was sequenced with immunoSEQ multiplex PCR; TCRdb's copy has only in-frame clones and lacks some. The sample carries 250,000 to 350,000 clones, roughly 83% recorded once. The chain carries TRBV6-2 or TRBV6-3 and TRBJ2-3, with 8 bases fitting TRBD1. Sequenced sample: peripheral blood. This sequence was found in a human donor with COVID-19, enrolled during active disease. The donor label of this sample is uncertain. This CDR3 reads CASSQQGANTQYF. CDR3 nucleotides: TGTGCCAGCAGTCAGCAGGGGGCGAATACGCAGTATTTT.